The 9 T cell receptor beta chains presented below share a single source sample, sequenced in a study of neoadjuvant anti-PD-1 for oral cavity cancer. This table comes from immunoSEQ multiplex PCR, and its TCRdb copy is limited to in-frame clones, with some not included. This sample has nearly 15,000 clones; roughly two fifths occur once, and the top ten carry about 39%. As for time point: after neoadjuvant nivolumab, at surgical resection. The material sequenced was tumor tissue, taken after nivolumab (anti-PD-1) treatment. These receptors all come from a person between 40 and 85 years old with oral cavity squamous cell carcinoma.

This clone was observed a handful of times. This chain's CDR3 is CASSYGGEEFF. The DNA of the CDR3 is TGTGCCAGCAGTTACGGCGGGGAGGAGTTCTTC. The genes are TRBV6-1 and TRBJ2-1; perhaps TRBD2 as D (6 bases). Trimming stripped 5 bases from V and 14 bases from J, with 13 bases between. The CDR3 totals 11 residues. Germline V gene lookup returns CDR1 MNHNS and CDR2 SASEGT.

Comment on this clone: A single base is all that separates this from a far larger clone, so a read error is likely. The same CDR3 also results from other DNA sequences found in this sample. V is TRBV5-1 and J is TRBJ1-5, with no clear D. Trimming cost V 0 bases and J 6 bases, with 7 bases left between them. The CDR3 runs to 13 residues. Germline V CDR1 and CDR2: SGHRS, YFSETQ. The CDR3 region is CASSLAAAQPQHF. The CDR3 nucleotides read TGCGCCAGCAGCTTGGCCGCAGCTCAGCCCCAGCATTTT. The full variable domain, its missing parts supplied by reference TRBV5-1 and TRBJ1-5, is KAGVTQTPRYLIKTRGQQVTLSCSPISGHRSVSWYQQTPGQGLQFLFEYFSETQRNKGNFPGRFSGRQFSNSRSEMNVSTLELGDSALYLCASSLAAAQPQHFGDGTRLSIL.

This clone came up a few times. V and J are TRBV6-4 and TRBJ1-6; D ambiguous. Trimming left V 6 bases short and J 10 bases short, with 16 bases between. The CDR3 runs to 14 residues. Germline V lookup: CDR1 MRHNA, CDR2 SNTAGT. CDR3 DNA: TGTGCCAGCAGGCCTAATGGACGACAATCACCCCTCCACTTT. It specifies CASRPNGRQSPLHF.

CDR3 residues: CASSVGRTKTTEAFF. CDR3 DNA: TGTGCCAGCAGCGTAGGTCGCACGAAGACCACTGAAGCTTTCTTT. The chain employs TRBV9 and TRBJ1-1; D ambiguous. This CDR3 spans 15 amino acids. V was shortened by 0 bases and J by 4 bases, with 13 bases between the two germline ends. The germline V gene encodes CDR1 SGDLS and CDR2 YYNGEE. Using reference TRBV9 and TRBJ1-1 for the parts outside the CDR3, the full variable domain is DSGVTQTPKHLITATGQRVTLRCSPRSGDLSVYWYQQSLDQGLQFLIQYYNGEERAKGNILERFSAQQFPDLHSELNLSSLELGDSALYFCASSVGRTKTTEAFFGQGTRLTVV.

This clone has only a few counts. The chain is built from TRBV6-1 and TRBJ2-7, with D tentatively TRBD1 or TRBD2 (7 bases each). The germline V gene encodes CDR1 MNHNS and CDR2 SASEGT. This CDR3 is built from 15 residues. V gave up 4 bases and J gave up 2 bases, with 15 bases separating them. The CDR3 loop reads CASSGDSGAPYEQYF. CDR3 coding DNA: TGTGCCAGCAGTGGGGACAGCGGGGCCCCCTACGAGCAGTACTTC.

This chain joins TRBV27 and TRBJ1-6; 10 bases are a match to TRBD1. CDR3 length equals 15 residues. With 5 bases clipped from V and 13 bases from J, the junction kept 11 bases outside the gene matches. From germline, CDR1 is MNHEY and CDR2 SMNVEV (reference sequence). This CDR3 reads CASSPLGQGQTPLHF. CDR3 bases: TGTGCCAGCAGTCCCCTGGGACAGGGGCAGACGCCCCTCCACTTT.

The CDR3 spells CASSLIAVNTEAFF. The CDR3 DNA reads TGTGCCAGCAGCTTAATTGCGGTGAACACTGAAGCTTTCTTT. The chain recombines TRBV7-9 with TRBJ1-1; D uncertain. The germline V gene has CDR1 SEHNR and CDR2 FQNEAQ (reference sequence). CDR3 length: 14 residues. The germline V and J ends were trimmed by 2 bases and 0 bases, with 7 bases remaining between them.

J is TRBJ2-2 and V is TRBV9; D might be TRBD2 (7 bases). Trimming removed 3 bases at V and 4 bases at J, with 16 bases between. Germline loops: CDR1 SGDLS, CDR2 YYNGEE. The CDR3 consists of 16 residues. This chain's CDR3 is CASSATGAGATGELFF. The CDR3 DNA follows: TGTGCCAGCAGCGCTACAGGCGCGGGGGCCACCGGGGAGCTGTTTTTT.

The chain recombines TRBV7-3 with TRBJ1-6; perhaps TRBD1 as D (6 bases). The germline V gene encodes CDR1 SGHTA and CDR2 FQGTGA. V lost 1 base to trimming and J lost 8 bases, with 12 bases between them. This CDR3 spans 15 amino acids. The CDR3, as DNA: TGTGCCAGCAGCTTAAGGAGGGGGTGGGATTCACCCCTCCACTTT. It yields the protein CASSLRRGWDSPLHF.